The 30 T cell receptor beta chains listed next were all sequenced from one sample in a study of tumor and adjacent non-tumor tissue in lung cancer (dated 2018 in TCRdb). Libraries were prepared through multiplex PCR. Instrument used: Illumina HiSeq 2500. TCRbeta libraries were constructed through three rounds of nested PCR with primers (Table S4) according to protocols modified from ARM-PCR. TCRdb handled the public reads itself, with Q25 trimming in fastp and clone calling in MiXCR, and kept productive beta chains. Entries that share a CDR3 protein sequence are merged under the most common genes and DNA. Across this sample there are over 130,000 distinct CDR3 sequences, with roughly 70% seen only once. The ten largest make up 15% to 20% of the sample. RNA was isolated from bulk unsorted tissue, and RNA quality was assessed with a NanoDrop ND-1000 and an Agilent 2100. Input material: lung tumor tissue. Receptors were obtained from a man aged 55-75 years with small cell lung cancer.

This clonotype came up a few times. A much larger clone sits a single nucleotide away, making a read error possible. The chain uses TRBV7-9 and TRBJ1-1; D is uncertain. Germline values: CDR1 SEHNR, CDR2 FQNEAQ (reference sequence). The CDR3 contains 9 residues. The CDR3, as DNA: TGTGTCAGCAGCACCAAGTTCTTCTTT. Translation gives CVSSTKFFF.

Regarding this clonotype: The junction and the germline gene differ at one end; a read error may be behind it. This chain joins TRBV11-1 and TRBJ2-7, with a tentative D call TRBD1 (5 bases). Germline values: CDR1 SGHAT, CDR2 FQDESV (reference sequence). The CDR3 is 14 residues long. The CDR3 loop is CARSLNQGSYEQYF. The CDR3 coding sequence is TGTGCCAGGAGCTTAAACCAGGGATCCTACGAGCAATACTTC.

This clonotype was recorded at least ten times. The chain employs TRBV6-2 or TRBV6-3 and TRBJ2-1; TRBD2 aligns across 9 bases. The junction had 10 bases not matched to a gene; V was cut back by 4 bases and J by 9 bases. CDR1 and CDR2 from the germline V gene are MNHEY and SVGEGT. The CDR3 totals 15 residues. CDR3 region: CASSSLAGMSSEQFF. Here the CDR3 DNA reads TGTGCCAGCAGTTCTCTAGCGGGGATGAGTAGTGAGCAGTTCTTC.

The DNA of the CDR3 is TGTGCCAGCAGCTTGAGGACGAACACTGAAGCTTTCTTT. This gives the protein CASSLRTNTEAFF. The chain recombines TRBV5-5 with TRBJ1-1, with D uncertain. Germline V gives CDR1 SGHKS, CDR2 YYEKEE (reference sequence). Trimming removed 1 base from V and 1 base from J, with 5 bases in between. There are 13 residues in the CDR3.

The chain couples TRBV11-2 to TRBJ2-7; D call uncertain. The germline V gene encodes CDR1 SGHAT and CDR2 FQNNGV. The V end was cut by 7 bases, the J end by 5 bases, with 15 bases between. This CDR3 region has 13 residues. CDR3 nucleotide sequence: TGTGCCAGCAACTTGACGTACTATCACGAGCAGTACGTC. It translates to CASNLTYYHEQYV.

V is TRBV30 and J is TRBJ2-1; D possibly uses TRBD1 or TRBD2 (5 bases each). The length of the CDR3 is 13 residues. Germline CDR1 is GTSNPN and CDR2 is SVGIG (reference sequence). Trimming left V 2 bases short and J 5 bases short, with 10 bases between. The CDR3 here is CAWSHWGNNEQFF. The CDR3 bases are TGTGCCTGGAGTCATTGGGGGAACAATGAGCAGTTCTTC.

V usage is TRBV24-1 and J usage is TRBJ2-2, with unresolved D. The CDR3 contains 13 residues. Looked up from germline, CDR1 is KGHDR and CDR2 is SFDVKD. With 10 bases removed from V and 3 bases from J, the gap between germline ends came to 11 bases. The CDR3, as DNA: TGTGCCACTAATGTTCCGGACACCGGGGAGCTGTTTTTT. Amino acid sequence: CATNVPDTGELFF.

This clonotype occurred many times. V is TRBV4-2 and J is TRBJ2-1; the D gene could be TRBD1 or TRBD2 (6 bases each). The germline V and J ends were trimmed by 8 bases and 0 bases, with 17 bases remaining between them. CDR1 and CDR2 from the germline V gene are LGHNA and YNFKEQ. The CDR3 runs to 16 residues. The CDR3 spells CASQVNGGFSYNEQFF. Here the CDR3 DNA reads TGTGCCAGCCAAGTTAACGGGGGCTTCTCCTACAATGAGCAGTTCTTC.

By share of the sample, this clonotype is medium-sized (0.01 to 0.1%). The V call is TRBV11-2, the J call TRBJ2-1, with D possibly matching TRBD1 (5 bases). V lost 0 bases and J 9 bases, leaving 12 bases between the germline ends. The CDR3 loop spans 14 amino acids. CDR1 and CDR2 from the germline V gene are SGHAT and FQNNGV. CDR3 in DNA: TGTGCCAGCAGCTTAGAGGCAGGGTTGGTTGAGCAGTTCTTC. Protein: CASSLEAGLVEQFF.

This clonotype was observed a handful of times. V is TRBV28 and J is TRBJ2-2; no clear D. Trimming removed 3 bases at V and 3 bases at J, with 11 bases between. This CDR3 has 15 amino acids. Germline-derived CDR1 and CDR2 are MDHEN and SYDVKM. CDR3 coding DNA: TGTGCCAGCAGTTTGGGGTCAGGAGACACCGGGGAGCTGTTTTTT. As protein: CASSLGSGDTGELFF.

On this clonotype itself: An end of the junction does not agree with germline; a read error may underlie this. The chain recombines TRBV11-3 with TRBJ2-1; TRBD1 aligns across 8 bases. The CDR3 has 14 residues. CDR1 is SGHNT and CDR2 is YENEEA in the germline V gene. Written as DNA, the CDR3 is TGTACCAGCAGCTTACAGGGGGGTGTGGGTGAGCACTTCTTC. It specifies CTSSLQGGVGEHFF.

Note on this clonotype: Just one base apart from a much larger clone, this may be a read error. The V gene is TRBV6-6, the J gene TRBJ2-7; TRBD1 aligns across 8 bases. This CDR3 is 13 amino acids long. Germline V CDR1 and CDR2: MNHNY, SVGAGI (reference sequence). V lost 7 bases and J lost 4; bases outside the gene matches: 6. CDR3 DNA: TGTGCCAGCACCAGGGGGCTTAGTTACGAGCAGTACTTC. Its protein product is CASTRGLSYEQYF.

The chain carries TRBV20-1 and TRBJ1-2; D is possibly TRBD1 (6 bases). Germline CDR1 and CDR2: DFQATT and SNEGSKA (reference sequence). This CDR3 region has 14 residues. V was cut by 6 bases and J by 2 bases, with 16 bases left in between. CDR3 loop: CSARQSTGNYGYTF. CDR3 DNA sequence: TGCAGTGCAAGACAATCTACAGGGAACTATGGCTACACCTTC.

As to this clonotype: Compared with germline, one end of the junction differs, possibly owing to a read error. Written as DNA, the CDR3 is TGTGGCAGCAGACCGGGACTAGCGAGAGTCAATGAGCAGTTCTTC. Encoded protein: CGSRPGLARVNEQFF. The J gene is TRBJ2-1, the V gene TRBV6-1, with 10 bases matching TRBD2. CDR3 length equals 15 residues. From germline, CDR1 is MNHNS and CDR2 SASEGT.

The table lists this clonotype with a few counts. This chain joins TRBV20-1 and TRBJ2-1; D not resolved. Trimming pared 3 bases from V and 0 bases from J, leaving 9 bases between. CDR3 length: 14 amino acids. From germline, CDR1 is DFQATT and CDR2 SNEGSKA (reference sequence). The CDR3 sequence: CSASGRYSYNEQFF. The CDR3 DNA is TGCAGTGCTAGCGGGCGATACTCCTACAATGAGCAGTTCTTC.

A remark on this clonotype: One junction end disagrees with the germline gene, perhaps due to a read error. V usage is TRBV20-1 and J usage is TRBJ2-3; 9 bases map to TRBD2. Germline V CDR1 and CDR2: DFQATT, SNEGSKA (reference sequence). The CDR3 runs 13 residues. Here the CDR3 reads CRAPGTSTDTQYF. The CDR3 DNA reads as TGCAGAGCTCCCGGGACTAGCACAGATACGCAGTACTTT.

This chain links TRBV6-5 with TRBJ1-2, with a possible D match to TRBD1 (5 bases). This CDR3 region has 13 residues. The germline V gene encodes CDR1 MNHEY and CDR2 SVGAGI. Between the trimmed V and J ends, which lost 5 bases and 10 bases, there was a span of 17 bases. In nucleotides, the CDR3 is TGTGCCAGCAGTGGCAGGGAAGGAGATGACTACACCTTC. Its protein is CASSGREGDDYTF.

The sample holds a few counts of this clonotype. The chain couples TRBV30 to TRBJ1-2; 7 nucleotides line up with TRBD1. The CDR3 sequence is 14 residues long. Germline V gives CDR1 GTSNPN, CDR2 SVGIG (reference sequence). Trimming at V came to 1 base and at J to 4 bases, leaving 6 bases not matched to a gene. Written as DNA, the CDR3 is TGTGCCTGGAGTGAATATGGACAGGCCTATGGCTACACCTTC. This translates into CAWSEYGQAYGYTF.

This clonotype was recorded only once. Mismatch with germline at one junction end may stem from a read error. This chain joins TRBV6-1 and TRBJ1-1; D may be TRBD1 (5 bases). Germline CDR1 MNHNS, CDR2 SASEGT. The CDR3 is 13 amino acids. The CDR3 region is CASILQDNTDAFF. The CDR3 nucleotides are TGTGCCAGCATCCTACAGGATAACACTGACGCTTTCTTT.

This clonotype appeared a few times. A much more abundant neighbour one base away suggests this may be a read error. J is TRBJ2-6 and V is TRBV29-1; D remains ambiguous. The CDR3 sequence is 14 residues long. CDR1 and CDR2 from the germline V gene are SQVTM and ANQGSEA. CDR3 nucleotides: TGCAACGTCAAACACGTCTCTGGGGCCAACGTCCTGACTTTC. It translates to CNVKHVSGANVLTF.

This clonotype occurred once. The junction and the germline gene differ at one end; a read error may be behind it. The chain combines TRBV29-1 with TRBJ2-3; no clear D gene. This CDR3 region has 12 residues. Germline V gene data show CDR1 as SQVTM and CDR2 as ANQGSEA. The CDR3 DNA reads TGCAGCGTTGAAGTTCTCACAGATGCGCAGTATTTT. Its translation is CSVEVLTDAQYF.

This clonotype turned up a few times. Mismatch with germline at one junction end may stem from a read error. The chain carries TRBV11-3 and TRBJ2-1; D is undetermined. Germline loops: CDR1 SGHNT, CDR2 YENEEA. CDR3 length: 11 residues. This chain's CDR3 is CASCGFDEHFF. For the CDR3, the DNA is TGTGCCAGCTGCGGTTTCGATGAGCACTTCTTC.

This clonotype was counted only a few times. This chain connects TRBV4-2 to TRBJ2-2, with D perhaps assigned TRBD1 or TRBD2 (5 bases each). The CDR3 sequence is 17 residues long. Germline V gene lookup returns CDR1 LGHNA and CDR2 YNFKEQ. V dropped 0 bases and J dropped 2 bases, with 13 bases sitting between them. CDR3 residues: CASSQEGQASNTGELFF. The CDR3 DNA follows: TGTGCCAGCAGCCAAGAGGGGCAGGCTAGCAACACCGGGGAGCTGTTTTTT.

Worth noting for this clonotype: A much larger clone sits a single nucleotide away, making a read error possible. The chain couples TRBV12-3 or TRBV12-4 to TRBJ2-3; no firm D call. The CDR3 is 11 amino acids. The CDR3 loop reads CDSSRLDTQYF. The CDR3 DNA reads as TGTGACAGCAGTCGTCTGGATACGCAGTATTTT.

This clonotype was seen a few times. This may arise from a read error, as a much more abundant clone is one base away. The rearrangement uses TRBV11-3 and TRBJ2-3; D is unresolved. The CDR3 extends over 13 amino acids. In germline, CDR1 is SGHNT, CDR2 YENEEA. The CDR3 is CAGSLGSEDTQYF. The CDR3 region has the DNA TGTGCCGGCAGCTTGGGGTCGGAAGATACGCAGTATTTT.

This clonotype has only one observation. A much larger clone sits a single nucleotide away, making a read error possible. The chain has TRBV20-1 and TRBJ2-1; D uncertain. The CDR3 totals 15 residues. From germline, CDR1 is DFQATT and CDR2 SNEGSKA (reference sequence). CDR3 loop: CNARDPLLGDNEQFF. CDR3 in DNA: TGCAATGCTAGAGATCCCTTGCTTGGGGACAATGAGCAGTTCTTC.

The chain is built from TRBV6-2 or TRBV6-3 and TRBJ2-1, with TRBD2 matching over 7 bases. Trimming at V came to 2 bases and at J to 15 bases, leaving 10 bases not matched to a gene. The CDR3 has 13 residues. The V gene's germline CDR1 is MNHEY and CDR2 SVGEGT. The DNA for the CDR3 is TGTGCCAGCAGTTACCGGGGGGAGACTGGGCGGTTCTTC. Protein product: CASSYRGETGRFF.

This clonotype was counted only a few times. The V gene is TRBV7-9, the J gene TRBJ2-3; D is unclear. The length of the CDR3 is 14 residues. Per the germline V gene, CDR1 is SEHNR and CDR2 is FQNEAQ (reference sequence). Trimming pared 2 bases from V and 2 bases from J, leaving 8 bases between. The CDR3 loop is CASSLTSSTDTQYF. The CDR3 coding sequence is TGTGCCAGCAGCTTAACGTCTTCCACAGATACGCAGTATTTT.

CDR3 protein: CASSEQFSYAQYV. The CDR3 DNA reads TGTGCCAGCAGTGAACAGTTTTCCTACGCGCAGTATGTC. The chain recombines TRBV6-1 with TRBJ2-7; D is unresolved. The CDR3 extends over 13 amino acids. CDR1 and CDR2 (germline): MNHNS, SASEGT.

Note on this clonotype: One end of the junction is discordant with germline, which a read error may explain. CDR3: CASSPFRLAKPGVEKFF. CDR3 in DNA: TGTGCCAGCAGCCCTTTCCGGCTAGCCAAACCTGGAGTTGAGAAGTTCTTC. J is TRBJ2-1 and V is TRBV6-6; a weak D match, TRBD2 (5 bases). CDR1 is MNHNY, CDR2 SVGAGI, per germline (reference sequence). This CDR3 contains 17 residues.